This T cell receptor (beta chain) was sequenced in a study of T cell responses to AZD1222 COVID-19 vaccine. Study-wide context: Pooling covered second doses at about 4 or about 12 weeks.

Study-level points and caveats: Seropositive AZD1222 recipients at baseline numbered only five or six. Following two doses of AZD1222, Spike-specific TCR breadth and depth rose. It was only after the peak T cell response that any repertoires were sampled.

A note on this clone: The antigen is unknown.

The V end was cut by 4 bases, the J end by 4 bases, with 9 bases between. In germline, CDR1 is SGHDT, CDR2 YYEEEE. This CDR3 comprises 13 residues. TCRdb keeps only in-frame clones here, not all; method: immunoSEQ multiplex PCR. Here the sample spans under 200,000 clones, about nine tenths being singletons. The clonotype comes from an adult in good health. This sequence joins TRBV5-6 and TRBJ2-1; no clear D gene. Sequenced here: peripheral blood, sampled on day 0 of AZD1222 vaccination. The CDR3, as DNA: TGTGCCAGCAGCCCTCGCGGTTACAATGAGCAGTTCTTC. Translated, it gives CASSPRGYNEQFF. Combining the CDR3 with reference TRBV5-6 and TRBJ2-1 gives the whole variable domain DAGVTQSPTHLIKTRGQQVTLRCSPKSGHDTVSWYQQALGQGPQFIFQYYEEEERQRGNFPDRFSGHQFPNYSSELNVNALLLGDSALYLCASSPRGYNEQFFGPGTRLTVL.